This is a list of T cell receptor beta chains from one sample in a study of neurological immune-mediated disorders. MiXCR, run by TCRdb on the 5' RACE reads, gives a single entry per CDR3 protein. The profile shows fewer than 85,000 distinct CDR3 sequences, about 4.3% of them singletons. Sequences were obtained from PBMCs. The receptors stem from a woman aged 60-70 years with multiple sclerosis. Each CDR3 is given with its conserved first and last residue. The order of the fields is D gene, clone size, J gene, V gene, CDR3 DNA, CDR3 protein. D genes are given only for firm matches. Size tells how often a clone was seen (once, few, many) or the class of an expanded clone, and some rows leave it out.

D gene: .
clone size: many
J gene: TRBJ2-5
V gene: TRBV20-1
CDR3 DNA: TGCAGTGCTCTTGGGGTAGGCCAAGAGACCCAGTACTTC
CDR3 protein: CSALGVGQETQYF

D gene: .
clone size: many
J gene: TRBJ1-2
V gene: TRBV10-3
CDR3 DNA: TGTGCCACACAAACAGGCGACCGGGAGGCCGGCTACACCTTC
CDR3 protein: CATQTGDREAGYTF

D gene: .
clone size: many
J gene: TRBJ1-3
V gene: TRBV12-5
CDR3 DNA: TGTGCTAGCGGGAGAGGGGACGCTGGAAACACCATATATTTT
CDR3 protein: CASGRGDAGNTIYF

D gene: .
clone size: many
J gene: TRBJ2-2
V gene: TRBV7-7
CDR3 DNA: TGTGCCAGCAAGGTCGTGGACACCGGGGAGCTGTTTTTT
CDR3 protein: CASKVVDTGELFF

D gene: TRBD1
clone size: many
J gene: TRBJ2-5
V gene: TRBV5-1
CDR3 DNA: TGCGCCAGCAGCTCCCAAACAGGGGGCGAGGGGGAGACCCAGTACTTC
CDR3 protein: CASSSQTGGEGETQYF

D gene: TRBD2
clone size: many
J gene: TRBJ2-2
V gene: TRBV4-2
CDR3 DNA: TGTGCCAGCAGCCAAGCCGCTAGGGCGGGGGGGCTGGACACCGGGGAGCTGTTTTTT
CDR3 protein: CASSQAARAGGLDTGELFF

D gene: .
clone size: many
J gene: TRBJ2-7
V gene: TRBV10-3
CDR3 DNA: TGTGCCATCAGTGTTCTGGGCGAGCAGTACTTC
CDR3 protein: CAISVLGEQYF

D gene: TRBD1
clone size: many
J gene: TRBJ2-4
V gene: TRBV7-8
CDR3 DNA: TGTGCCAGCAAACCGACAGGGACCAAAAACATTCAGTACTTC
CDR3 protein: CASKPTGTKNIQYF

D gene: TRBD1
clone size: many
J gene: TRBJ1-2
V gene: TRBV27
CDR3 DNA: TGTGCCAGCAGTTCCTGGGACAGAAGGGACTATGGCTACACCTTC
CDR3 protein: CASSSWDRRDYGYTF

D gene: .
clone size: .
J gene: TRBJ1-3
V gene: TRBV12-3/TRBV12-4
CDR3 DNA: TGTGCCAGCAGTTTGGCGGTGGCTGGAAACACCATATATTTT
CDR3 protein: CASSLAVAGNTIYF

D gene: TRBD1
clone size: many
J gene: TRBJ1-1
V gene: TRBV12-3/TRBV12-4
CDR3 DNA: TGTGCCAGCAACCCACCAGGACAGGGTGAAGCTTTCTTT
CDR3 protein: CASNPPGQGEAFF

D gene: .
clone size: many
J gene: TRBJ2-3
V gene: TRBV6-5
CDR3 DNA: TGTGCCAGCAGTTACTCGAATAGGCCTAGAGGCGCAGATACGCAGTATTTT
CDR3 protein: CASSYSNRPRGADTQYF

D gene: .
clone size: many
J gene: TRBJ1-2
V gene: TRBV12-3/TRBV12-4
CDR3 DNA: TGTGCCAGCAGTCACGACAGGATAGGCTATGGCTACACCTTC
CDR3 protein: CASSHDRIGYGYTF

D gene: .
clone size: many
J gene: TRBJ2-7
V gene: TRBV20-1
CDR3 DNA: TGCAGTGCAAGATCGGACAGGGAGGGGGAGCAGTACTTC
CDR3 protein: CSARSDREGEQYF

D gene: .
clone size: many
J gene: TRBJ1-1
V gene: TRBV20-1
CDR3 DNA: TGCAGTGCCCAACCCACTCTGGCGGCGAACACTGAAGCTTTCTTT
CDR3 protein: CSAQPTLAANTEAFF

D gene: .
clone size: many
J gene: TRBJ1-1
V gene: TRBV20-1
CDR3 DNA: TGCAGTGCTCCGCCCAGGTTGAACACTGAAGCTTTCTTT
CDR3 protein: CSAPPRLNTEAFF

D gene: .
clone size: many
J gene: TRBJ2-3
V gene: TRBV20-1
CDR3 DNA: TGCAGTGCTACCACAGATACGCAGTATTTT
CDR3 protein: CSATTDTQYF

D gene: .
clone size: many
J gene: TRBJ1-2
V gene: TRBV28
CDR3 DNA: TGTGCCAGCAGTCAGGGGACCGCTTTGTACGGCTACACCTTC
CDR3 protein: CASSQGTALYGYTF

D gene: TRBD2
clone size: few
J gene: TRBJ2-1
V gene: TRBV14
CDR3 DNA: TGTGCCAGCAGCCAAGATTTCCGGGGACTAGCGGGGAATGAGCAGTTCTTC
CDR3 protein: CASSQDFRGLAGNEQFF

D gene: .
clone size: .
J gene: TRBJ1-4
V gene: TRBV12-3/TRBV12-4
CDR3 DNA: TGTGCCAGCAGTTTCAGGACAGAGATCGATGAAAAACTGTTTTTT
CDR3 protein: CASSFRTEIDEKLFF

D gene: .
clone size: many
J gene: TRBJ2-7
V gene: TRBV5-1
CDR3 DNA: TGCGCCAGCAGCTTGACATTCCACGAGCAGTACTTC
CDR3 protein: CASSLTFHEQYF

D gene: TRBD1
clone size: many
J gene: TRBJ1-2
V gene: TRBV6-2/TRBV6-3
CDR3 DNA: TGTGCCAGCAGTCCTTGGGGGACAGGTAGCTATGGCTACACCTTC
CDR3 protein: CASSPWGTGSYGYTF

D gene: .
clone size: .
J gene: TRBJ1-6
V gene: TRBV6-1
CDR3 DNA: TGTGCCAGCAGCACGCTCGGGACACAGAGCTCCTATAATTCACCCCTCCACTTT
CDR3 protein: CASSTLGTQSSYNSPLHF

D gene: TRBD2
clone size: many
J gene: TRBJ2-5
V gene: TRBV20-1
CDR3 DNA: TGCAGTGCTTGGGGAGGGTACCAAGAGACCCAGTACTTC
CDR3 protein: CSAWGGYQETQYF

D gene: .
clone size: many
J gene: TRBJ1-1
V gene: TRBV5-8
CDR3 DNA: TGTGCCAGCAGCCTGGGCGGGGTCACTGAAGCTTTCTTT
CDR3 protein: CASSLGGVTEAFF

D gene: .
clone size: many
J gene: TRBJ2-3
V gene: TRBV11-3
CDR3 DNA: TGTGCCAGCAGCTTTTCCGGGGATACGCAGTATTTT
CDR3 protein: CASSFSGDTQYF

D gene: .
clone size: many
J gene: TRBJ1-4
V gene: TRBV7-8
CDR3 DNA: TGTGCCAGCAGCTTATACCCGGGGGTTAATGAAAAACTGTTTTTT
CDR3 protein: CASSLYPGVNEKLFF

D gene: TRBD2
clone size: many
J gene: TRBJ2-1
V gene: TRBV7-9
CDR3 DNA: TGTGCCAGCAGCTTTGTACGGGGGGGCTACAATGAGCAGTTCTTC
CDR3 protein: CASSFVRGGYNEQFF

D gene: .
clone size: many
J gene: TRBJ1-3
V gene: TRBV20-1
CDR3 DNA: TGCAGTGCTAGAGATAGACGCGGCTCTGGAAACACCATATATTTT
CDR3 protein: CSARDRRGSGNTIYF

D gene: TRBD1
clone size: many
J gene: TRBJ1-2
V gene: TRBV7-9
CDR3 DNA: TGTGCCAGCAGCTATACGGACAGGGATGGCTACACCTTC
CDR3 protein: CASSYTDRDGYTF

D gene: .
clone size: many
J gene: TRBJ2-1
V gene: TRBV7-2
CDR3 DNA: TGTGCCAGCAGCTTTTTCGATGAGCAGTTCTTC
CDR3 protein: CASSFFDEQFF

D gene: .
clone size: many
J gene: TRBJ1-5
V gene: TRBV5-1
CDR3 DNA: TGCGCCAGCAGCAGGGACCCGTCCAATCAGCCCCAGCATTTT
CDR3 protein: CASSRDPSNQPQHF

D gene: .
clone size: many
J gene: TRBJ2-7
V gene: TRBV27
CDR3 DNA: TGTGCCAGCAGCCGAACAGCGGACCCCTACGAGCAGTACTTC
CDR3 protein: CASSRTADPYEQYF

D gene: .
clone size: .
J gene: TRBJ2-5
V gene: TRBV7-9
CDR3 DNA: TGTGCCAGCAGCTTAGGGCTATTACAAGAGACCCAGTACTTC
CDR3 protein: CASSLGLLQETQYF

D gene: .
clone size: .
J gene: TRBJ2-3
V gene: TRBV18
CDR3 DNA: TGTGCCAGCTCACCACGAGCGGACACAGTGGATACGCAGTATTTT
CDR3 protein: CASSPRADTVDTQYF

D gene: .
clone size: many
J gene: TRBJ2-3
V gene: TRBV20-1
CDR3 DNA: TGCAGTGCTCCTTATTACCAGAGGACAGTTTACACAGATACGCAGTATTTT
CDR3 protein: CSAPYYQRTVYTDTQYF

D gene: .
clone size: many
J gene: TRBJ2-7
V gene: TRBV6-5
CDR3 DNA: TGTGCCAGCAATGTAAGGCAGGGCTACGAGCAGTACTTC
CDR3 protein: CASNVRQGYEQYF

D gene: TRBD1
clone size: many
J gene: TRBJ2-3
V gene: TRBV20-1
CDR3 DNA: TGCAGTGCTAGAGATCGAAGACAGGGGACAGATACGCAGTATTTT
CDR3 protein: CSARDRRQGTDTQYF

D gene: TRBD1
clone size: many
J gene: TRBJ2-1
V gene: TRBV5-1
CDR3 DNA: TGCGCCAGCAAATTAGGGACAGGGGTTTACAATGAGCAGTTCTTC
CDR3 protein: CASKLGTGVYNEQFF